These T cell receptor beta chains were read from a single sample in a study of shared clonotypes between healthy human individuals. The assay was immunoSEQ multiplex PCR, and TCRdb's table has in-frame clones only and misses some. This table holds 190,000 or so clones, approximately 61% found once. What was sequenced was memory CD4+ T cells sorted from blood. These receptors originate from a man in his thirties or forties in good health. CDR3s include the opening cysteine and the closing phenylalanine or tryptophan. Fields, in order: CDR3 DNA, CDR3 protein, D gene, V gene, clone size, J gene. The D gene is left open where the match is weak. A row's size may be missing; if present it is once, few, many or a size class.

TGCGCCAGCAGCGAAGGGAGGGATAGCTTAAGCACAGATACGCAGTATTTT	CASSEGRDSLSTDTQYF	TRBD2	TRBV5-1	NA	TRBJ2-3
TGTGCCAGCAGTGAAAGTGATAGGGTCTATGGCTACACCTTC	CASSESDRVYGYTF	NA	TRBV6-1	NA	TRBJ1-2
TGTGCCTCGACTCCACCAGGGGGCAGCTCCTACAATGAGCAGTTCTTC	CASTPPGGSSYNEQFF	TRBD1	TRBV28	NA	TRBJ2-1
TGTGCCAGCAGCCTGAGGACTAGCGGGAGTGGACAAGAGACCCAGTACTTC	CASSLRTSGSGQETQYF	TRBD2	TRBV5-4	NA	TRBJ2-5
TGTGCCAGCAGCAACGTCGGGGGCGACCCTGAAGCTTTCTTT	CASSNVGGDPEAFF	NA	TRBV11-1	once	TRBJ1-1
TGTGCCAGCAGCCCAGGGTCCCAACAGCCCCAGCATTTT	CASSPGSQQPQHF	NA	TRBV7-8	few	TRBJ1-5
TGCAGCGCCTACCCCACAGGGGACAATGAGCAGTTCTTC	CSAYPTGDNEQFF	TRBD1	TRBV29-1	once	TRBJ2-1
TGCGCCAGCAGCCAAGACCCAACGTCTAATGGCTACACCTTC	CASSQDPTSNGYTF	NA	TRBV4-3	NA	TRBJ1-2
TGTGCCATCACCCGGGAGCAGGAAGAGACCCAGTACTTC	CAITREQEETQYF	NA	TRBV10-3	NA	TRBJ2-5
TGTGCCAGCAGCCTGATGACGTGGGGGTCCTACGAGCAGTACTTC	CASSLMTWGSYEQYF	NA	TRBV5-5	NA	TRBJ2-7
TGCGCCAGCAGCTTTCCAGGGGGGACTGAAGCTTTCTTT	CASSFPGGTEAFF	TRBD1	TRBV5-1	once	TRBJ1-1
TGTGCCAGCAGCGTCTTCTATACGCAGTATTTT	CASSVFYTQYF	NA	TRBV6-5	NA	TRBJ2-3
TGTGCCAGCAGCTTAAGGGACAGGGCAGATACGCAGTATTTT	CASSLRDRADTQYF	TRBD1	TRBV7-8	many	TRBJ2-3
TGTGCCAGCAGCTCCCCCGGGGCAGTGGGCGAGCAGTACTTC	CASSSPGAVGEQYF	NA	TRBV7-9	NA	TRBJ2-7
TGTGCCAGCACCCAGCTGGGGGGACCTAAAGGGAGGGACGAGCAGTACTTC	CASTQLGGPKGRDEQYF	TRBD2	TRBV5-5	NA	TRBJ2-7
TGTGCCAGCAGTTTACTTGGTGGAAACACTGAAGCTTTCTTT	CASSLLGGNTEAFF	NA	TRBV28	NA	TRBJ1-1
TGTGCCAGCAGCTCGCCTCTCCTAGCGGAGGTTATGGATGAGCAGTTCTTC	CASSSPLLAEVMDEQFF	TRBD2	TRBV7-2	NA	TRBJ2-1
TGTGCCAGCAGCTCAAGGGGCCGACGGGCCTACGAGCAGTACTTC	CASSSRGRRAYEQYF	NA	TRBV7-9	NA	TRBJ2-7
TGTGCCAGCAGCTTAGGTGTCGGCAAATGGGCCGTTTATGAGCAGTTCTTC	CASSLGVGKWAVYEQFF	NA	TRBV11-2	NA	TRBJ2-1
TGTGCCAGCACCATATTATGCACGGCCGTCAGCCCACCCCTCTGGGCCAACGTCCTGACTTTC	CASTILCTAVSPPLWANVLTF	NA	TRBV28	NA	TRBJ2-6
TGTGCCAGCAGAGGACAGGCTAGCAATCAGCCCCAGCATTTT	CASRGQASNQPQHF	TRBD1	TRBV6-1	NA	TRBJ1-5
TGTGCCAGCAGCCGGGACAGGGGGCTTGGGGAGCAGTACTTC	CASSRDRGLGEQYF	TRBD1	TRBV5-4	NA	TRBJ2-7